The clone carrying this TCR beta chain was observed a handful of times. The antigen is unknown. CDR3 length equals 19 residues. Germline V gene lookup returns CDR1 SGHDN and CDR2 FVKESK. Losses at the gene ends were 1 base for V and 3 bases for J; bases not matched to a gene: 12. Use of 60 Vbeta and 13 Jbeta primers characterized the PCR. Clones were read by immunoSEQ multiplex PCR, and TCRdb kept only the in-frame ones, dropping some. This table holds some 200,000 clones, roughly 84% found once. The data are from a study of cytomegalovirus exposure and HLA in healthy donors. Points from the study as a whole: Further analysis was carried out later, and it showed several of the most significant clusters appearing linked to common viral pathogens. Most of the TCR beta V segments (in an earlier analysis) were productive either about 87% or about 30% of the time. A later analysis reportedly found that, within productive TCRs, an Asian-associated ancestry cluster had fewer N-insertions than the mean observed across the approximately 700 donors. Several V segments, TRBV6-2 and TRBV6-3 among them, could not be told apart and were dropped.

The sample consisted of PBMCs. V usage is TRBV14 and J usage is TRBJ2-6; 7 bases map to TRBD1. This clonotype originated in a man in his fifties in good health and CMV-seronegative. The CDR3 loop is CASSQVPRQGRRGANVLTF. CDR3 bases: TGTGCCAGCAGCCAAGTTCCCCGACAGGGCCGGCGTGGGGCCAACGTCCTGACTTTC.